These T cell receptor beta chains were read from a single sample in a study of CD8+ T cells in alopecia areata. The protocol was immunoSEQ multiplex PCR, while the TCRdb copy is restricted to in-frame clones and leaves out a portion. This table holds some 170,000 clones, 58% found once. This material consisted of CD4+ T cells sorted from blood, taken between weeks 55 and 65, from a patient treated with tofacitinib. The receptors originated from a human donor with alopecia areata. CDR3s include the opening cysteine and the closing phenylalanine or tryptophan. The order of the fields is D gene, V gene, clone size, J gene, CDR3 DNA, CDR3 protein. A D gene is named only where the DNA matches it firmly. The listing skips clone size in some rows; elsewhere it reads once, few, many or a size class.

TRBD2	TRBV19	-	TRBJ2-1	TGTGCCAGTAAGGTGACAGGGACTAGCCGAGAGCAGTTCTTC	CASKVTGTSREQFF
TRBD1	TRBV11-2	-	TRBJ2-7	TGTGCCAGCAGCTTAGGTGGACAGGGCTACGAGCAGTACTTC	CASSLGGQGYEQYF
-	TRBV9	-	TRBJ1-1	TGTGCCAGCAGCGTAGTCCGGGCCAAGAACACTGAAGCTTTCTTT	CASSVVRAKNTEAFF
TRBD1	TRBV14	few	TRBJ2-6	TGTGCCAGCAGCCAAGAATGGACAGGGGGCTTCTCTGGGGCCAACGTCCTGACTTTC	CASSQEWTGGFSGANVLTF
-	TRBV18	-	TRBJ2-5	TGTGCCAGCTCACAAAGCACCCAAGAGACCCAGTACTTC	CASSQSTQETQYF
TRBD1	TRBV10-2	few	TRBJ1-5	TGCGCCAGCAGGACAGGGTTCCAACAGCCCCAGCATTTT	CASRTGFQQPQHF
-	TRBV6-5	-	TRBJ2-3	TGTGCCAGCAGTTACGAACAGTCGGGAGATACGCAGTATTTT	CASSYEQSGDTQYF
-	TRBV5-1	-	TRBJ2-2	TGCGCCAGCAGCTACCGACCGGGACGTACGACGAACACCGGGGAGCTGTTTTTT	CASSYRPGRTTNTGELFF
-	TRBV9	-	TRBJ1-1	TGTGCCAGCAGCCCCCACGTAGGGAACACTGAAGCTTTCTTT	CASSPHVGNTEAFF
-	TRBV6-5	-	TRBJ1-2	TGTGCCAGCAGTCTCGGACAGCACTATGGCTACACCTTC	CASSLGQHYGYTF
-	TRBV5-1	-	TRBJ2-3	TGCGCCAGCAGCTTGGCGCCAGGCACAGATACGCAGTATTTT	CASSLAPGTDTQYF
-	TRBV18	-	TRBJ1-2	TGTGCCAGCTCACCATCGATGGGGCCCGATGGCTACACCTTC	CASSPSMGPDGYTF
-	TRBV29-1	once	TRBJ1-2	TGCAGCGTCGGGCGGAGACAGGATCCCTATGGCTACACCTTC	CSVGRRQDPYGYTF
TRBD1	TRBV5-6	once	TRBJ1-2	TGTGCCAGCAGCCGGGGACAGGGATCAGCTAACTATGGCTACACCTTC	CASSRGQGSANYGYTF
TRBD1	TRBV5-6	-	TRBJ1-4	TGTGCCAGCAGCTTGGCCTCACGACAGGGGGCAACTAATGAAAAACTGTTTTTT	CASSLASRQGATNEKLFF
-	TRBV11-1	-	TRBJ2-3	TGTGCCAGCAGCGACAGCCGGTATACGCAGTATTTT	CASSDSRYTQYF
TRBD1	TRBV30	-	TRBJ2-7	TGTGCCTGGGGACAGGGTGGCTACGAGCAGTACTTC	CAWGQGGYEQYF
TRBD1	TRBV18	-	TRBJ1-6	TGTGCCAGCTCACCGGCAGGACAGGGGGATTCACCCCTCCACTTT	CASSPAGQGDSPLHF
-	TRBV14	-	TRBJ2-2	TGTGCCAGCAGCGTAGGACTACCGAACACCGGGGAGCTGTTTTTT	CASSVGLPNTGELFF
TRBD1	TRBV5-1	-	TRBJ1-4	TGCGCCAGCAGGGTGGGACAGTCGCATGAAAAACTGTTTTTT	CASRVGQSHEKLFF
-	TRBV30	-	TRBJ2-7	TGTGCCTGGAGTTCGGGGGCGCGATACGAGCAGTACTTC	CAWSSGARYEQYF
-	TRBV6-1	-	TRBJ1-2	TGTGCCAGCAGCTTCGGGACTAACTATGGCTACACCTTC	CASSFGTNYGYTF
TRBD2	TRBV29-1	-	TRBJ2-3	TGCAGCGTAGGGGGACTAGCCGCGCAGTATTTT	CSVGGLAAQYF
-	TRBV21-1	few	TRBJ1-5	TGTGCCAGCAGCAAAGATAGCAGGGGGCAAAGGTGGCAGCCCCAGCATTTT	CASSKDSRGQRWQPQHF
-	TRBV19	few	TRBJ1-2	TGTGCCAGTAGTGCGGACCAAGACCCGACAGAAGGCTACACCTTC	CASSADQDPTEGYTF
-	TRBV5-1	-	TRBJ2-7	TGCGCCAGCACGGGGGCGCCTCACGAGCAGTACTTC	CASTGAPHEQYF
-	TRBV11-2	few	TRBJ2-7	TGTGCCAGCAGCCCCCAGGGGCAGTACTCCTACGAGCAGTACTTC	CASSPQGQYSYEQYF
TRBD1	TRBV2	-	TRBJ2-5	TGTGCCAGCAGTCAGACAGGGCCCCAAGAGACCCAGTACTTC	CASSQTGPQETQYF
-	TRBV4-2	-	TRBJ2-1	TGTGCCAGCAGCCAAGATCTGAGGAAAAGCTCCTACAATGAGCAGTTCTTC	CASSQDLRKSSYNEQFF
-	TRBV7-9	-	TRBJ2-7	TGTGCCAGCAGCCTCCAGGGACGGAACTCCTACGAGCAGTACTTC	CASSLQGRNSYEQYF
-	TRBV4-1	-	TRBJ1-4	TGCGCCAGCAGCCAAGATGAAACAGGGTTGCATGAAAAACTGTTTTTT	CASSQDETGLHEKLFF
-	TRBV18	-	TRBJ2-4	TGTGCCAGCTCACCAATGGGGTTACAGGGAATTCAGTACTTC	CASSPMGLQGIQYF
-	TRBV29-1	few	TRBJ2-4	TGCAGCGTTGAAGAGGCAGGGGTAGGCATTCAGTACTTC	CSVEEAGVGIQYF
-	TRBV4-1	-	TRBJ1-2	TGCGCCAGCAGCCAAGGGAACAGGATATATGGCTACACCTTC	CASSQGNRIYGYTF
-	TRBV29-1	few	TRBJ2-3	TGCAGCGTTAACACTGAGAACACAGATACGCAGTATTTT	CSVNTENTDTQYF
-	TRBV27	-	TRBJ2-7	TGTGCCAGCAGTTTAGGAGGGGGGGGAGGTTCCTACGAGCAGTACTTC	CASSLGGGGGSYEQYF
-	TRBV15	-	TRBJ1-2	TGTGCCACCCAACGGACTGACCCTGGCTATGGCTACACCTTC	CATQRTDPGYGYTF
-	TRBV30	few	TRBJ1-2	TGTGCCTGGACTGGGGGGAATGGCTACACCTTC	CAWTGGNGYTF
-	TRBV30	-	TRBJ2-7	TGTGCCTGGAGTGTCAGAGCCTACGAGCAGTACTTC	CAWSVRAYEQYF
TRBD2	TRBV9	-	TRBJ2-3	TGTGCCAGCAGCGTCGGGGCTAGCGGCCTCACAGATACGCAGTATTTT	CASSVGASGLTDTQYF
-	TRBV30	-	TRBJ1-2	TGTGCCTGGCAGGCTAACTATGGCTACACCTTC	CAWQANYGYTF
TRBD1	TRBV30	-	TRBJ2-2	TGTGCCTGGAGTTCCCTCCGGACAGGGGGCTCTCCCGGGGAGCTGTTTTTT	CAWSSLRTGGSPGELFF
-	TRBV19	few	TRBJ2-6	TGTGCCAGTAGTATAGGGCCTGGGGCCAACGTCCTGACTTTC	CASSIGPGANVLTF
TRBD1	TRBV30	-	TRBJ1-2	TGTGCCTACGACAGGGGGGGCTACACCTTC	CAYDRGGYTF
-	TRBV5-1	-	TRBJ1-1	TGCGCCAGCAGCGTAGACCCCGGGACGTATGAAGCTTTCTTT	CASSVDPGTYEAFF
-	TRBV19	-	TRBJ2-5	TGTGCCAGTACCGGGTATCGGGAAGAGACCCAGTACTTC	CASTGYREETQYF
TRBD1	TRBV5-6	-	TRBJ1-2	TGTGCCAGCAGCCCACCCCAGGGGGCCGATGGCTACACCTTC	CASSPPQGADGYTF
-	TRBV5-1	few	TRBJ1-1	TGCGCCAGCAGCTTACCGGTGGTGGCAGGGGACGCTTTCTTT	CASSLPVVAGDAFF
-	TRBV6-6	few	TRBJ2-4	TGTGCCAGCACGTGGTCCCAAGGGAACATTCAGTACTTC	CASTWSQGNIQYF
-	TRBV11-2	few	TRBJ2-7	TGTGCCAGCAGCGAAGATACGAGGCAGTACTTC	CASSEDTRQYF